The clone carrying this T cell receptor beta chain was recorded many times. Time point: newly diagnosed GD, antithyroid drugs for less than 3 months. PBMCs were the source of the RNA used for TCR sequencing. The data were obtained in a study of regulatory T cells in long-lasting Graves disease. Assembly of TCR beta libraries relied on iRepertoire HTBI primers together with Arm-PCR of CDR3 regions. TCRdb recomputed calls from the multiplex PCR reads with MiXCR, one row per CDR3 protein. Of 360,000 or so distinct CDR3 sequences in the sample, approximately 15% were seen once. The same data also went into a second study, on T cells in Graves' hyperthyroidism and ophthalmopathy.

Sequences were derived from peripheral blood mononuclear cells (PBMCs), sampled at new diagnosis, from a patient treated with antithyroid drugs. The clonotype originates from a man aged 35 to 55 with Graves disease.

CDR3: CASSQSLTSGGIYNEQFF. DNA of the CDR3: TGCGCCAGCAGCCAGTCATTGACTAGCGGGGGAATATACAATGAGCAGTTCTTC. The chain joins TRBV4-3 to TRBJ2-1; TRBD2 matches at 12 bases. J lost 4 bases, V lost 3 bases, and 10 bases had no gene match. The CDR3 length is 18 residues. CDR1 is LGHNA and CDR2 is YSLEER in the germline V gene.